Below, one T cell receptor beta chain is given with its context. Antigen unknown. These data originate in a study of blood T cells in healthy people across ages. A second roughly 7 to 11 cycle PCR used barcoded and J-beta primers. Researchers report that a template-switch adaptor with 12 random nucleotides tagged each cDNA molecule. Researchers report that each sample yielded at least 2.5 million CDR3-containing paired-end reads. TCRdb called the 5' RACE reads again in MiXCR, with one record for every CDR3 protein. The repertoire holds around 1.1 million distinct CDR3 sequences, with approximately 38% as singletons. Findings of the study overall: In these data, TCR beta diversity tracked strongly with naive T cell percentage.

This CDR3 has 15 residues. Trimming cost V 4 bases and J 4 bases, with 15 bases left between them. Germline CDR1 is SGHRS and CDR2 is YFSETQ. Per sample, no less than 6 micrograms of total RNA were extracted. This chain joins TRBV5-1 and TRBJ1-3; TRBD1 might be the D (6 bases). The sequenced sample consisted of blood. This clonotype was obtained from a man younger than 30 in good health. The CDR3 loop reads CASSQGQTSGNTIYF. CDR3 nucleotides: TGCGCCAGCAGCCAAGGACAGACTTCAGGAAACACCATATATTTT. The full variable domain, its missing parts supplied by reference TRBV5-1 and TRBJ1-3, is KAGVTQTPRYLIKTRGQQVTLSCSPISGHRSVSWYQQTPGQGLQFLFEYFSETQRNKGNFPGRFSGRQFSNSRSEMNVSTLELGDSALYLCASSQGQTSGNTIYFGEGSWLTVV.